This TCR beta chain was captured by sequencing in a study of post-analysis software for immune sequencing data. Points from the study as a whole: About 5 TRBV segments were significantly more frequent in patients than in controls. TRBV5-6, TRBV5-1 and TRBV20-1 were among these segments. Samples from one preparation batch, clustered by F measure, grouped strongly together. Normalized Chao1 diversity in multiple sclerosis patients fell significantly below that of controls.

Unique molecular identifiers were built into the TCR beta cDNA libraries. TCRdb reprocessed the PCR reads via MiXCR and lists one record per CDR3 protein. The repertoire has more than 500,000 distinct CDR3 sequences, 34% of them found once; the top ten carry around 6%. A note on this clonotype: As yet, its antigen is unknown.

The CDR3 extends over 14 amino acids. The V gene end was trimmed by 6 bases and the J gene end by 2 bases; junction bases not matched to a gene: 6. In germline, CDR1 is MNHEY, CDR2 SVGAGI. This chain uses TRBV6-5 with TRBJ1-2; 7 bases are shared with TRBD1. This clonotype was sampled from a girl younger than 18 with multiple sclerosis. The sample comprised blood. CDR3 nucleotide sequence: TGTGCCAGCAGCCGACAGGGCCAGAACTATGGCTACACCTTC. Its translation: CASSRQGQNYGYTF.